The text below deals with one TCR beta chain. The antigen remains undetermined. The data were obtained in a study of T cells in Graves' hyperthyroidism and ophthalmopathy. Points from the study as a whole: Among clonotypes expanded in thyroid above 0.001, most were also found in blood.

The trim removed 5 bases at V and 6 bases at J, leaving 9 bases unmatched. Germline lookup yields CDR1 MDHEN and CDR2 SYDVKM. The CDR3 spans 17 residues. The CDR3 regions of TCR beta were amplified from RNA transcripts. During a first-round RT-PCR of the TCR CDR3, the HTBI primer set was used. MiXCR, applied by TCRdb to the multiplex PCR reads, yields one record per CDR3 protein. This repertoire shows some 690,000 distinct CDR3 sequences, approximately 15% found once; its top ten account for about a sixth. The chain uses TRBV28 and TRBJ1-6, with TRBD1 matching 11 bases. What was sequenced was blood. This clonotype was sampled from a man between 45 and 60 years old with Graves' hyperthyroidism. CDR3 sequence (DNA): TGTGCCAGCAGTGGAACCGGGACAGGGGGTTTTAATTCACCCCTCCACTTT. Translation: CASSGTGTGGFNSPLHF.